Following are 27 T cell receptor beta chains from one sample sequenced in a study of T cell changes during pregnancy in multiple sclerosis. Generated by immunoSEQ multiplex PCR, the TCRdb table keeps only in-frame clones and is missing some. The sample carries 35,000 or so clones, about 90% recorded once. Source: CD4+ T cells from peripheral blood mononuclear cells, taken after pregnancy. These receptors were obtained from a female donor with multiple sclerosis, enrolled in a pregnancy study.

The CDR3 sequence: CASSDARRSNTGELFF. In DNA, the CDR3 is TGTGCCAGCAGTGACGCCCGCAGATCGAACACCGGGGAGCTGTTTTTT. The chain joins TRBV2 to TRBJ2-2; D is unresolved. This CDR3 comprises 16 residues. Trimming left V 3 bases short and J 0 bases short, with 11 bases between. Germline V gene sequence: CDR1 SNHLY, CDR2 FYNNEI.

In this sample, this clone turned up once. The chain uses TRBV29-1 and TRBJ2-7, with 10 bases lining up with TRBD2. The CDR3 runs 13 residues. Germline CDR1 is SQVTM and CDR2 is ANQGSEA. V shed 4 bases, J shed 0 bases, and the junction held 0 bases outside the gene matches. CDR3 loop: CSVGLAGSYEQYF. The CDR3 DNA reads TGCAGCGTTGGACTAGCGGGCTCCTACGAGCAGTACTTC.

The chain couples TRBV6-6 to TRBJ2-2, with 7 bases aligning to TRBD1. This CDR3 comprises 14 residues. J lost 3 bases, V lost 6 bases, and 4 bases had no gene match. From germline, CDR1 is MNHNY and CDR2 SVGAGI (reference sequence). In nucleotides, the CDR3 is TGTGCCAGCAGCGTCACAGGGGACACCGGGGAGCTGTTTTTT. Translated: CASSVTGDTGELFF.

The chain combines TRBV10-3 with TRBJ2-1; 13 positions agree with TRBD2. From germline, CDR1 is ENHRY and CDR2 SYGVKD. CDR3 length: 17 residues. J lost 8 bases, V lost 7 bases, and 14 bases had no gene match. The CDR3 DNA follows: TGTGCCATCAAGGGGGGCACCGGACTAGCGGGGGCCGATGAGCAGTTCTTC. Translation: CAIKGGTGLAGADEQFF.

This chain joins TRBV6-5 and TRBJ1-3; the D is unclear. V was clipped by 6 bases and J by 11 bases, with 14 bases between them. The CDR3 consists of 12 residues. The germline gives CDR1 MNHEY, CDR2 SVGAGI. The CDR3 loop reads CASSPGIGSIYF. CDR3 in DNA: TGTGCCAGCAGCCCGGGAATCGGTTCCATATATTTT.

The CDR3 DNA reads TGTGCCAGCAGCTTAGGGGGGACTCGTACAGATACGCAGTATTTT. It translates to CASSLGGTRTDTQYF. This sequence joins TRBV11-2 and TRBJ2-3; possible D gene TRBD2, 6 bases. Germline loops: CDR1 SGHAT, CDR2 FQNNGV. V was clipped by 1 base and J by 3 bases, with 11 bases between them. This CDR3 is 15 amino acids long. The full variable domain, in which reference TRBV11-2 and TRBJ2-3 provide the parts outside the CDR3, is EAGVAQSPRYKIIEKRQSVAFWCNPISGHATLYWYQQILGQGPKLLIQFQNNGVVDDSQLPKDRFSAERLKGVDSTLKIQPAKLEDSAVYLCASSLGGTRTDTQYFGPGTRLTVL.

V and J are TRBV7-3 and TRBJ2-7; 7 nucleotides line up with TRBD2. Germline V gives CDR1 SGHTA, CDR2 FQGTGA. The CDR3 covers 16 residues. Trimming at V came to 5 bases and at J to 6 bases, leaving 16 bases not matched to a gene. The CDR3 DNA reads TGTGCCAGCAGCCCCTCTAGTGGGACTACCCCTGGCGAGCAGTACTTC. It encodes CASSPSSGTTPGEQYF.

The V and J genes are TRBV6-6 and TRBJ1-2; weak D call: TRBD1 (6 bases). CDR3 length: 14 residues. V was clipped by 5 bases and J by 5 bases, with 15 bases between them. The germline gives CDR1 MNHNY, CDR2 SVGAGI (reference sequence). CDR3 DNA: TGTGCCAGCAGTGTAGGACAGCTACCATATGGCTACACCTTC. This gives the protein CASSVGQLPYGYTF.

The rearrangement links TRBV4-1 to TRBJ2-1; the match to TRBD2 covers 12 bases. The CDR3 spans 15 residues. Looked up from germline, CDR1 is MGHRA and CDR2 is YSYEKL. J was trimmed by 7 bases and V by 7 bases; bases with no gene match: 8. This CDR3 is CASTRLAGVGNEQFF. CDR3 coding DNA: TGCGCCAGCACCCGACTAGCGGGAGTGGGGAATGAGCAGTTCTTC.

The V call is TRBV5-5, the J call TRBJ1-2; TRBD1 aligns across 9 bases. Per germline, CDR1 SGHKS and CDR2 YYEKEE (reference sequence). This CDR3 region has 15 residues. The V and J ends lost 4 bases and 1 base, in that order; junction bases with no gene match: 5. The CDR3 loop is CASSTGTGYNYGYTF. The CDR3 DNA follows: TGTGCCAGCAGCACCGGGACAGGGTATAACTATGGCTACACCTTC.

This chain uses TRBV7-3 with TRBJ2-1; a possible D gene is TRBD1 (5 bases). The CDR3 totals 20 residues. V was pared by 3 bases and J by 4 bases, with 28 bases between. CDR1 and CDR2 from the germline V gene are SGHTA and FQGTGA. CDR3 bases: TGTGCCAGCAGCTTTTCCCCTGCGACAGCATCTTACAATAATTACAATGAGCAGTTCTTC. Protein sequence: CASSFSPATASYNNYNEQFF.

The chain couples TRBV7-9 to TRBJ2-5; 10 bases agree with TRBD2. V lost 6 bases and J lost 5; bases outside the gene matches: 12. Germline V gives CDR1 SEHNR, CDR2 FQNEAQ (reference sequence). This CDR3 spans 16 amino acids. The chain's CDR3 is CASRSGAGGPDETQYF. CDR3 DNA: TGTGCCAGCAGGTCAGGAGCGGGGGGGCCGGATGAGACCCAGTACTTC. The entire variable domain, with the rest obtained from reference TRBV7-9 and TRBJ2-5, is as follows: DTGVSQNPRHKITKRGQNVTFRCDPISEHNRLYWYRQTLGQGPEFLTYFQNEAQLEKSRLLSDRFSAERPKGSFSTLEIQRTEQGDSAMYLCASRSGAGGPDETQYFGPGTRLLVL.

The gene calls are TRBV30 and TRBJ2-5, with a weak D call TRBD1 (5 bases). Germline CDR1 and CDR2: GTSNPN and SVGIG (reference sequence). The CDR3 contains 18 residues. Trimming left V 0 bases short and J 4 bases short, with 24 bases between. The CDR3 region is CAWSVPWTPGPARETQYF. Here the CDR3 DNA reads TGTGCCTGGAGTGTGCCGTGGACACCAGGCCCAGCCAGAGAGACCCAGTACTTC.

The CDR3 nucleotides are TGTGCCAGCTCCAGACCGTGGACAGGTCGGGAGACCCAGTACTTC. As protein: CASSRPWTGRETQYF. This rearrangement joins TRBV6-1 to TRBJ2-5; TRBD1 agrees at 7 bases. The CDR3 has 15 residues. Germline CDR1 and CDR2: MNHNS and SASEGT. V dropped 8 bases and J dropped 5; count of bases not matched to a gene: 14.

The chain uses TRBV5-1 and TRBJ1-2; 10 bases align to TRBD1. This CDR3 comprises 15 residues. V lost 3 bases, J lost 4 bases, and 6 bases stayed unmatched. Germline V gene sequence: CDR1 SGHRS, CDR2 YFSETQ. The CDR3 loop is CASSSGQGGSYGYTF. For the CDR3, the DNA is TGCGCCAGCAGCTCAGGACAGGGGGGGTCCTATGGCTACACCTTC.

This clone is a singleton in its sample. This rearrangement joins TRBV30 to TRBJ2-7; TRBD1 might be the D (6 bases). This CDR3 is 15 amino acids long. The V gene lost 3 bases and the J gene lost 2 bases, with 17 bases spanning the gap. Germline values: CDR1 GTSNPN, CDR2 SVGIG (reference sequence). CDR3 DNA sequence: TGTGCCTGGAGATCTGTCGGGACACGGACCTACGAGCAGTACTTC. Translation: CAWRSVGTRTYEQYF.

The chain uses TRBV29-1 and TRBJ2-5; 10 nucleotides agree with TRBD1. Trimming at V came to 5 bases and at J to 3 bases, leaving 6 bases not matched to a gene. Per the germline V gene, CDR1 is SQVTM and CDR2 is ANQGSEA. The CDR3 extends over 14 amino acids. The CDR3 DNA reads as TGCAGCGTTCCGGGACAGGGGATAGAAGAGACCCAGTACTTC. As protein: CSVPGQGIEETQYF.

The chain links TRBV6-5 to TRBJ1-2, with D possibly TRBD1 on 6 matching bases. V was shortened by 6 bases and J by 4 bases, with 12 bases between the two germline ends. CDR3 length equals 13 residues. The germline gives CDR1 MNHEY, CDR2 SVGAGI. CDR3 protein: CASRQSGVYGYTF. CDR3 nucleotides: TGTGCCAGCAGGCAATCAGGGGTCTATGGCTACACCTTC.

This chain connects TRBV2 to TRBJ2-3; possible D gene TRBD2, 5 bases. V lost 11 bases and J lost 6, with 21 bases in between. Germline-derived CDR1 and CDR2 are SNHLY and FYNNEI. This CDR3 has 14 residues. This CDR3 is CALTGLEQQDTQYF. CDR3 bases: TGTGCCCTTACCGGACTCGAGCAACAGGATACGCAGTATTTT.

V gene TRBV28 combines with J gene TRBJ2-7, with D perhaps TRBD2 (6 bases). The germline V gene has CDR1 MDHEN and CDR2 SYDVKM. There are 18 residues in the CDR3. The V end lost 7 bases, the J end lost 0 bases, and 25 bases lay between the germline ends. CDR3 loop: CASTVAPKGSGFSYEQYF. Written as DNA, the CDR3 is TGTGCCAGCACCGTTGCCCCCAAGGGGAGCGGGTTCTCCTACGAGCAGTACTTC. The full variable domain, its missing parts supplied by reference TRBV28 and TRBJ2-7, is DVKVTQSSRYLVKRTGEKVFLECVQDMDHENMFWYRQDPGLGLRLIYFSYDVKMKEKGDIPEGYSVSREKKERFSLILESASTNQTSMYLCASTVAPKGSGFSYEQYFGPGTRLTVT.

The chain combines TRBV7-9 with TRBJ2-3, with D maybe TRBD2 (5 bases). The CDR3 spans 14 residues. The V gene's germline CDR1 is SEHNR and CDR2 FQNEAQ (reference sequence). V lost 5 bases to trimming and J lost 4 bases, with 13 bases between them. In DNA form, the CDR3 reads TGTGCCAGCAGCCTTGGATCCGGGGCAGATACGCAGTATTTT. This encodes CASSLGSGADTQYF.

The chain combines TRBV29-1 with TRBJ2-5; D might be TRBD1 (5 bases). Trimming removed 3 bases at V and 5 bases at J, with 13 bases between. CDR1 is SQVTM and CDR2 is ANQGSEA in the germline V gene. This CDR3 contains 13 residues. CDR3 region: CSVDGAAGETQYF. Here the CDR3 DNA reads TGCAGCGTTGATGGGGCGGCTGGGGAGACCCAGTACTTC. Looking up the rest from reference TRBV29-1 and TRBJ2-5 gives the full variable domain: SAVISQKPSRDICQRGTSLTIQCQVDSQVTMMFWYRQQPGQSLTLIATANQGSEATYESGFVIDKFPISRPNLTFSTLTVSNMSPEDSSIYLCSVDGAAGETQYFGPGTRLLVL.

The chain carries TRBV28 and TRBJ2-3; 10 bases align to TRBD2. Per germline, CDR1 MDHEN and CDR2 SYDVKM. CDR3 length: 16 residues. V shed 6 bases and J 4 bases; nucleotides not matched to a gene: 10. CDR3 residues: CASSYKIAGGSDTQYF. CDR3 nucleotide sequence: TGTGCCAGCAGCTATAAAATAGCGGGAGGATCAGATACGCAGTATTTT.

The CDR3 DNA reads as TGTGCCAGCAGCGTTAACAGGGGGCTCGGCTATGGCTACACCTTC. This gives the protein CASSVNRGLGYGYTF. This chain joins TRBV7-8 and TRBJ1-2, with TRBD1 identical over 9 bases. Germline V gene lookup returns CDR1 SGHVS and CDR2 FQNEAQ. The V segment lost 5 bases and the J segment 4 bases; nucleotides outside the gene matches: 8. The CDR3 is 15 residues long.

Here the CDR3 DNA reads TGTGCCAGCAGCCTTCGGGTTAGGACAGGGGGTCGGGATGAGCAGTTCTTC. It specifies CASSLRVRTGGRDEQFF. The chain combines TRBV7-9 with TRBJ2-1; 10 bases match TRBD1. V shed 5 bases, J shed 8 bases, and the junction held 15 bases outside the gene matches. The CDR3 loop spans 17 amino acids. Germline CDR1 and CDR2: SEHNR and FQNEAQ (reference sequence).

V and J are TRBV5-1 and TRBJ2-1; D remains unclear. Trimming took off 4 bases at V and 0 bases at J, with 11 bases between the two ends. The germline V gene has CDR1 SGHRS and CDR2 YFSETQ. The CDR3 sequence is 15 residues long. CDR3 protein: CASSRGPDSYNEQFF. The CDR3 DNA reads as TGCGCCAGCAGCCGTGGCCCCGACTCCTACAATGAGCAGTTCTTC. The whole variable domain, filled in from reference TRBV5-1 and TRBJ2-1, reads KAGVTQTPRYLIKTRGQQVTLSCSPISGHRSVSWYQQTPGQGLQFLFEYFSETQRNKGNFPGRFSGRQFSNSRSEMNVSTLELGDSALYLCASSRGPDSYNEQFFGPGTRLTVL.

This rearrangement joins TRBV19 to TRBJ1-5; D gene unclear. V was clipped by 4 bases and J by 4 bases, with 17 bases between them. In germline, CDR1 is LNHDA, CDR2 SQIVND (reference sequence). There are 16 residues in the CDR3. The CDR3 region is CASSTAGGWGNQPQHF. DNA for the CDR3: TGTGCCAGTAGTACCGCCGGAGGGTGGGGAAATCAGCCCCAGCATTTT. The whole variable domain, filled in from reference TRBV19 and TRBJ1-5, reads DGGITQSPKYLFRKEGQNVTLSCEQNLNHDAMYWYRQDPGQGLRLIYYSQIVNDFQKGDIAEGYSVSREKKESFPLTVTSAQKNPTAFYLCASSTAGGWGNQPQHFGDGTRLSIL.